The entry below gives a single T cell receptor beta chain sequence along with its context. CDR3 size: 14 residues. The data originate from a study of blood T cell repertoires in COVID-19. As for the study in general: Sites in the United States, Italy and Spain provided acute and convalescent COVID-19 samples. Sources were T cells, B-cell-depleted T cells, or PBMCs; the material itself was cDNA or gDNA.

How the authors handled the data: Nucleated cell number was recorded as an estimate derived from reference gene primer amplification. This table comes from immunoSEQ multiplex PCR, and its TCRdb copy is limited to in-frame clones, with some not included. V, J and clone size reflect that table, while D and trimming were determined from the DNA. The data hold 70,000 to 85,000 clones, with over 70% observed a single time. The V and J genes are TRBV21-1 and TRBJ1-5. TRBV21-1 counts as a pseudogene. The TCR was taken from an older man with acute or convalescent COVID-19. Sequenced input: peripheral blood. The CDR3 protein is CASSKGGGDQPQHF. The CDR3 DNA follows: TGTGCCAGCAGCAAAGGAGGGGGGGATCAGCCCCAGCATTTT.